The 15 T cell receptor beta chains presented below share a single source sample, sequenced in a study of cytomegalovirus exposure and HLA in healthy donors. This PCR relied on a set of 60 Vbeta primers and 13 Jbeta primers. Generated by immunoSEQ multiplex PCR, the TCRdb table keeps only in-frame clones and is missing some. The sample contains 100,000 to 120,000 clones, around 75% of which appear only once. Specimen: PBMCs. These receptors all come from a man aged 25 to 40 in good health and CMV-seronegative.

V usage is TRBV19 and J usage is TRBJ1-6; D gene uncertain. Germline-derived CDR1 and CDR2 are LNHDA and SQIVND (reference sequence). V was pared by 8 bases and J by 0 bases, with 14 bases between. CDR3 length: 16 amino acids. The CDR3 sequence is CASAAMRSSYNSPLHF. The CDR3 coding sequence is TGTGCCAGTGCGGCAATGAGGAGCTCCTATAATTCACCCCTCCACTTT.

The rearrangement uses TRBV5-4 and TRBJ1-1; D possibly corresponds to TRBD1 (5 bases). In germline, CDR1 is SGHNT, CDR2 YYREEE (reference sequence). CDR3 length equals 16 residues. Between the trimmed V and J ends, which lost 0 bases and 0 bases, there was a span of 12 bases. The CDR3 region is CASSLEGGGMNTEAFF. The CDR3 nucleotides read TGTGCCAGCAGCTTGGAGGGTGGGGGGATGAACACTGAAGCTTTCTTT.

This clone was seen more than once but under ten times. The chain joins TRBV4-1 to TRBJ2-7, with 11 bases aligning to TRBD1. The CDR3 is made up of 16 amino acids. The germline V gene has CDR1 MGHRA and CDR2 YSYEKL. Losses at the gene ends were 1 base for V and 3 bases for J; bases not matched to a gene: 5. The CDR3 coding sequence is TGCGCCAGCAGCCAAGGATTCGGGACAGGGGGCTACGAGCAGTACTTC. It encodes CASSQGFGTGGYEQYF.

The CDR3 DNA reads TGCGCCAGCAGCCAAGATAGAGGTTCCGGAAACACCATATATTTT. Protein sequence: CASSQDRGSGNTIYF. V is TRBV4-3 and J is TRBJ1-3; D gene ambiguous. This CDR3 contains 15 residues. CDR1 is LGHNA, CDR2 YSLEER, per germline. The ends were cut back, 0 bases at V and 4 bases at J, with 10 bases in the middle.

DNA for the CDR3: TGTGCCATCAGTGAGTCTGGGGGGGGACAGGGTGCCGAGCAGTACTTC. Its protein is CAISESGGGQGAEQYF. The genes are TRBV10-3 and TRBJ2-7; 9 bases are a match to TRBD1. The CDR3 contains 16 residues. V trimming: 0 bases; J trimming: 6 bases; junction bases outside the gene matches: 9. Germline-derived CDR1 and CDR2 are ENHRY and SYGVKD.

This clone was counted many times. The chain's CDR3 is CASSFSAPTDTQYF. CDR3 sequence (DNA): TGTGCCAGCAGTTTTAGCGCACCCACAGATACGCAGTATTTT. The V and J genes are TRBV27 and TRBJ2-3; the D gene is possibly TRBD2 (5 bases). The CDR3 has 14 amino acids. V lost 3 bases, J lost 2 bases, and 9 bases lay in between. Per germline, CDR1 MNHEY and CDR2 SMNVEV (reference sequence).

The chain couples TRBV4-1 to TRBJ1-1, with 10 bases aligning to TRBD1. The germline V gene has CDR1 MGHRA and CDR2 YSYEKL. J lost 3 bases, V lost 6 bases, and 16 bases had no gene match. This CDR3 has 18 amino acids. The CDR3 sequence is CASSRLDRGRFPDTEAFF. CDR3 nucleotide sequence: TGCGCCAGCAGTCGACTCGACAGGGGGCGCTTCCCGGACACTGAAGCTTTCTTT.

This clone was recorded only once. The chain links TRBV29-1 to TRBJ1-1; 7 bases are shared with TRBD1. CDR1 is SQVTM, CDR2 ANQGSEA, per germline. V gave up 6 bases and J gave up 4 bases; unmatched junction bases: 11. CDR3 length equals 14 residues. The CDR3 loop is CSVRLTGYSTEAFF. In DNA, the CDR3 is TGCAGCGTACGCCTGACAGGGTACTCCACTGAAGCTTTCTTT. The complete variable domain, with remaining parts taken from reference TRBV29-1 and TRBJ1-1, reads SAVISQKPSRDICQRGTSLTIQCQVDSQVTMMFWYRQQPGQSLTLIATANQGSEATYESGFVIDKFPISRPNLTFSTLTVSNMSPEDSSIYLCSVRLTGYSTEAFFGQGTRLTVV.

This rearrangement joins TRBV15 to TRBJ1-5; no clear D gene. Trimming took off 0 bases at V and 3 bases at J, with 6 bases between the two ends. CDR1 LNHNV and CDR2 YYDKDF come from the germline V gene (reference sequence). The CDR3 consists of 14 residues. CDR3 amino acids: CATSRDSNNQPQHF. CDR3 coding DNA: TGTGCCACCAGCAGAGATTCAAACAATCAGCCCCAGCATTTT.

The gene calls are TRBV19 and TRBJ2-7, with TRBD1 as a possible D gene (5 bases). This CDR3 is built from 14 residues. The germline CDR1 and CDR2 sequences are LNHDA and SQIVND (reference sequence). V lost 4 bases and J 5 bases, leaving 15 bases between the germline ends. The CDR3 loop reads CASSNRIPMDEQYF. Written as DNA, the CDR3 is TGTGCCAGTAGTAACAGGATCCCAATGGACGAGCAGTACTTC.

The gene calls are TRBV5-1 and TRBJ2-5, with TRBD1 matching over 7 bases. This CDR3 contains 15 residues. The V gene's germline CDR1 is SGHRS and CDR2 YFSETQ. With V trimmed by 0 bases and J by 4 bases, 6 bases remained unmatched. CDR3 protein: CASSLEGAVGETQYF. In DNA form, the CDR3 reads TGCGCCAGCAGCTTGGAGGGGGCAGTGGGAGAGACCCAGTACTTC. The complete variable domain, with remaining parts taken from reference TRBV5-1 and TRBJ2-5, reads KAGVTQTPRYLIKTRGQQVTLSCSPISGHRSVSWYQQTPGQGLQFLFEYFSETQRNKGNFPGRFSGRQFSNSRSEMNVSTLELGDSALYLCASSLEGAVGETQYFGPGTRLLVL.

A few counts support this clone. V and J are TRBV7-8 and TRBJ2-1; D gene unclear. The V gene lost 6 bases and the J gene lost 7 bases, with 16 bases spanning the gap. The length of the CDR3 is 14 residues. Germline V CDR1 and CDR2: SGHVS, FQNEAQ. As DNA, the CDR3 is TGTGCCAGCAGTCGGAGTTCTCGGATGAATGAGCAGTTCTTC. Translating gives CASSRSSRMNEQFF.

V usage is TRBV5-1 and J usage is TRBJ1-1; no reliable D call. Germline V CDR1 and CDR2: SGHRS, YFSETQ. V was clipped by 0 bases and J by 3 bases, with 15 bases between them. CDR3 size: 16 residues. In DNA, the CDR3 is TGCGCCAGCAGCTTGGTTGGGGTTGGGGAGCACACTGAAGCTTTCTTT. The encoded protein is CASSLVGVGEHTEAFF.

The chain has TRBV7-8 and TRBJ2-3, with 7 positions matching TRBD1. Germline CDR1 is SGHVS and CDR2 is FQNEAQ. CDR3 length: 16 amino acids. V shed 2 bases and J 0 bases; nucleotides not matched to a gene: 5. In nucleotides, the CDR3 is TGTGCCAGCAGCTTATTCAGGGACAGTAGCACAGATACGCAGTATTTT. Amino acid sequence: CASSLFRDSSTDTQYF.

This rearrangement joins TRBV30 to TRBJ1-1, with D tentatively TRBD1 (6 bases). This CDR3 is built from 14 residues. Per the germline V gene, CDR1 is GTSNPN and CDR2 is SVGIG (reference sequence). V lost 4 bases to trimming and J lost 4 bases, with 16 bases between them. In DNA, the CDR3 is TGTGCCTGGAATGTGGAGGGGGGGTTCACTGAAGCTTTCTTT. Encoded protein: CAWNVEGGFTEAFF. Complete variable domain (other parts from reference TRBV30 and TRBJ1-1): SQTIHQWPATLVQPVGSPLSLECTVEGTSNPNLYWYRQAAGRGLQLLFYSVGIGQISSEVPQNLSASRPQDRQFILSSKKLLLSDSGFYLCAWNVEGGFTEAFFGQGTRLTVV.